This T cell receptor beta chain was recovered during a study of CD4+ T cells in melanoma. Data came from immunoSEQ multiplex PCR; TCRdb stores just in-frame clones and leaves some out. The data contain about 50,000 clones, approximately 89% of them singletons. About this clone: The antigen remains undetermined.

Findings and limits, study-wide: A reported correlation linked neoantigen-specific CD4+ T cells to CD8+, macrophage and B cell function. Diverse differentiation states were reported for melanoma neoantigen-specific CD4+ T cells.

This receptor was taken from a human donor with melanoma. Sequenced input: peripheral blood.

In DNA, the CDR3 is TGTGCCTGGAGCAACGGAATGACTGAAGCTTTCTTT. Translation gives CAWSNGMTEAFF. The J gene is TRBJ1-1, the V gene TRBV30; no reliable D call. V lost 3 bases to trimming and J lost 5 bases, with 10 bases between them. Germline V CDR1 and CDR2: GTSNPN, SVGIG (reference sequence). CDR3 size: 12 residues.